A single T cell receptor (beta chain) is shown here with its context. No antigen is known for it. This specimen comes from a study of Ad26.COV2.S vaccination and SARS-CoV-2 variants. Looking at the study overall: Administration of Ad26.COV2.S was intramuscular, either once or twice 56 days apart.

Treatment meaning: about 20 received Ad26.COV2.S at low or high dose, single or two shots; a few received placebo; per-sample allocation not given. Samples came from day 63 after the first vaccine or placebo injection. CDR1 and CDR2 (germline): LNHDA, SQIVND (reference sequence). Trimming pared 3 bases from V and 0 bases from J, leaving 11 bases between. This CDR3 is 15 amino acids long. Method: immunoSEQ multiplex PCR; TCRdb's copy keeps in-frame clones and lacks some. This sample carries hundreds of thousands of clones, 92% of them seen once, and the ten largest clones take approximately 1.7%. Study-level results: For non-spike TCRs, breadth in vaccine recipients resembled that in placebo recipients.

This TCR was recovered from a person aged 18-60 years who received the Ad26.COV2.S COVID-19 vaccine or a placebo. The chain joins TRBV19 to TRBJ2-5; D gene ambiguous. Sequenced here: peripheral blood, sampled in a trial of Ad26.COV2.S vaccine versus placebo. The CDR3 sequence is CASSIRDLYQETQYF. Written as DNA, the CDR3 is TGTGCCAGTAGTATTCGAGATTTGTACCAAGAGACCCAGTACTTC. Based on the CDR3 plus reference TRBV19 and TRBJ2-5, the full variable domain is DGGITQSPKYLFRKEGQNVTLSCEQNLNHDAMYWYRQDPGQGLRLIYYSQIVNDFQKGDIAEGYSVSREKKESFPLTVTSAQKNPTAFYLCASSIRDLYQETQYFGPGTRLLVL.